A selection of T cell receptor beta chains follows, all from one sample in a study of Graves' ophthalmopathy and Graves' hyperthyroidism. Using its own MiXCR run on the multiplex PCR reads, TCRdb lists one record per CDR3 protein. The sample includes 600,000 to 700,000 distinct CDR3 sequences, about two fifths of them seen just once. The sequenced material came from peripheral blood. The source of these receptors is an adult man with Graves' ophthalmopathy. Both conserved end residues are part of each CDR3. The D gene is left open where the match is weak. Size is omitted from some rows. Given values are once, few, many or a class for expanded clones.

TRBV20-1	TRBJ1-1	many	TRBD1	CSASDGTGMNTEAFF	TGCAGTGCTAGTGACGGGACAGGGATGAACACTGAAGCTTTCTTT
TRBV19	TRBJ1-5	many	-	CASSVGLTSNQPQHF	TGTGCCAGTAGTGTAGGACTGACTTCCAATCAGCCCCAGCATTTT
TRBV7-9	TRBJ2-2	-	-	CASSLREQSNTGELFF	TGTGCCAGCAGCCTTAGGGAACAGTCGAACACCGGGGAGCTGTTTTTT
TRBV13	TRBJ2-7	once	-	CAWSVVKTAQYF	TGTGCCTGGAGTGTCGTTAAGACTGCTCAGTACTTC
TRBV9	TRBJ2-7	few	-	CASSAGIAGNYEQYF	TGTGCCAGCAGCGCCGGGATCGCGGGGAACTACGAGCAGTACTTC
TRBV29-1	TRBJ1-1	many	-	CSVVRPLNTEAFF	TGCAGCGTTGTTAGACCGTTGAACACTGAAGCTTTCTTT
TRBV2	TRBJ2-1	-	TRBD2	CASSEVGTRNEQFF	TGTGCCAGCAGTGAAGTAGGGACTAGAAATGAGCAGTTCTTC
TRBV12-3/TRBV12-4	TRBJ1-2	-	-	CASSYGQALGGYTF	TGTGCCAGCAGTTATGGGCAGGCCTTAGGAGGCTACACCTTC
TRBV7-2	TRBJ1-6	-	TRBD1	CASSLRDRGDNSPLHF	TGTGCCAGCAGCCTCCGGGACAGGGGGGATAATTCACCCCTCCACTTT
TRBV18	TRBJ1-1	few	-	CASSPYHNWNTEAFF	TGTGCCAGCTCACCCTACCATAACTGGAACACTGAAGCTTTCTTT
TRBV24-1	TRBJ1-2	many	TRBD1	CATSDSRGPSYGYTF	TGTGCCACCAGTGATTCCAGGGGGCCGAGCTATGGCTACACCTTC
TRBV20-1	TRBJ1-1	many	-	CSAGKTGVNTEAFF	TGCAGTGCTGGCAAGACAGGAGTTAACACTGAAGCTTTCTTT
TRBV7-9	TRBJ1-2	-	-	CASSAKGRSDGYTF	TGTGCCAGCAGCGCCAAAGGGAGATCGGATGGCTACACCTTC
TRBV10-3	TRBJ1-2	-	-	CAISERGLYGYTF	TGTGCCATCAGTGAAAGGGGACTTTATGGCTACACCTTC
TRBV10-3	TRBJ1-4	-	TRBD1	CAISERDREKLFF	TGTGCCATCAGTGAGCGGGACAGGGAAAAACTGTTTTTT
TRBV7-8	TRBJ2-5	-	-	CASRNLVDSGTQYF	TGTGCCAGCAGAAACCTAGTCGACTCGGGGACCCAGTATTTC
TRBV29-1	TRBJ2-1	few	-	CSVPTTGYNEQFF	TGCAGCGTGCCAACAACAGGGTACAATGAGCAGTTCTTC
TRBV9	TRBJ1-1	-	TRBD1	CASTTAGGDTEAFF	TGTGCCAGCACAACCGCAGGGGGGGACACTGAAGCTTTCTTT
TRBV6-5	TRBJ2-2	few	TRBD2	CASSYSGSPNTGELFF	TGTGCCAGCAGTTACAGCGGGAGTCCCAACACCGGGGAGCTGTTTTTT
TRBV12-3/TRBV12-4	TRBJ2-3	-	-	CASQRTDTQYF	TGTGCCTCCCAGAGGACAGATACGCAGTATTTT
TRBV25-1	TRBJ2-3	few	-	CASSEGRDTQYF	TGTGCCAGCAGTGAAGGGCGGGATACGCAGTATTTT
TRBV10-3	TRBJ1-2	-	-	CASSYFQGRDGYTF	TGTGCCAGCAGTTACTTCCAGGGGAGGGATGGCTACACCTTC
TRBV10-3	TRBJ2-2	many	-	CAISDVVANTGELFF	TGTGCCATCAGTGATGTAGTAGCGAACACCGGGGAGCTGTTTTTT
TRBV2	TRBJ1-4	many	TRBD1	CASSPTGEVEKLFF	TGTGCCAGCAGTCCAACAGGGGAAGTTGAAAAACTGTTTTTT
TRBV12-3/TRBV12-4	TRBJ1-1	-	-	CASSFGGAQGEAFF	TGTGCCAGCAGTTTCGGGGGGGCGCAAGGAGAAGCTTTCTTT
TRBV19	TRBJ1-1	few	-	CASSILGHGGGGPNTEAFF	TGTGCCAGTAGTATTTTGGGTCATGGGGGTGGGGGACCCAACACTGAAGCTTTCTTT
TRBV7-2	TRBJ2-7	-	-	CASSPVGNNMPYEQYF	TGTGCCAGCTCCCCTGTGGGGAATAACATGCCCTACGAGCAGTACTTC
TRBV11-2	TRBJ2-6	-	-	CASSIRRTYVLTF	TGTGCCAGCAGCATCAGAAGGACCTACGTCCTGACTTTC
TRBV10-3	TRBJ2-5	once	-	CAISGDRGIETQYF	TGTGCCATCAGTGGGGACCGCGGGATTGAGACCCAGTACTTC
TRBV5-6	TRBJ2-7	few	-	CASSLYHLYEQYF	TGTGCCAGCAGCTTGTACCATCTCTACGAGCAGTACTTC
TRBV10-3	TRBJ2-2	few	-	CASSERVMGDTGELFF	TGTGCCAGCAGTGAACGTGTGATGGGCGACACCGGGGAGCTGTTTTTT
TRBV29-1	TRBJ1-2	-	TRBD1	CSVLFEGASGGSYGYTF	TGCAGCGTCCTTTTTGAGGGGGCGAGTGGGGGGAGCTATGGCTACACCTTC
TRBV7-2	TRBJ1-5	-	-	CASALAGSDQPQHF	TGTGCCAGCGCCCTAGCTGGGTCAGATCAGCCCCAGCATTTT
TRBV11-2	TRBJ1-1	few	-	CASSSLSGHLEAFF	TGTGCCAGCAGCTCACTCTCTGGACACCTTGAAGCTTTCTTT
TRBV5-5	TRBJ1-2	-	-	CASSLPGTGRVNYGYTF	TGTGCCAGCAGCTTGCCCGGCACTGGAAGAGTTAACTATGGCTACACCTTC
TRBV7-9	TRBJ1-5	once	TRBD1	CASSPDRGSQPQHF	TGTGCCAGCAGCCCGGACAGGGGGAGTCAGCCCCAGCATTTT
TRBV7-9	TRBJ2-7	-	-	CASSLAVRHEQYF	TGTGCCAGCAGCTTAGCAGTCCGTCACGAGCAGTACTTC
TRBV12-5	TRBJ1-1	many	TRBD1	CASVETGMDTEAFF	TGTGCTAGTGTCGAGACAGGGATGGACACTGAAGCTTTCTTT
TRBV25-1	TRBJ1-4	-	-	CASSGGHPKKLFF	TGTGCCAGCAGTGGAGGACATCCGAAAAAACTGTTTTTT
TRBV29-1	TRBJ2-6	-	-	CSVVRRGAGANVLTF	TGCAGCGTTGTGCGTCGGGGCGCTGGGGCCAACGTCCTGACTTTC
TRBV10-3	TRBJ2-7	-	TRBD1	CASSYSGQGAAYEQYF	TGTGCCAGCAGTTACTCCGGACAGGGGGCGGCCTACGAGCAGTACTTC
TRBV19	TRBJ1-1	many	-	CASSPTYASTEAFF	TGTGCCAGTAGTCCCACGTACGCGAGCACTGAAGCTTTCTTT
TRBV7-2	TRBJ2-7	many	-	CASSLDSHEQYF	TGTGCCAGCAGCTTGGACAGCCACGAGCAGTACTTC
TRBV7-2	TRBJ2-5	few	-	CASSLGRQGGETQYF	TGTGCCAGCAGCTTAGGAAGGCAGGGTGGGGAGACCCAGTACTTC
TRBV10-3	TRBJ1-1	-	-	CASSLGVFKAFF	TGTGCCAGCAGTTTGGGCGTCTTCAAGGCTTTCTTT
TRBV10-3	TRBJ2-5	-	-	CAISDTATQETQYF	TGTGCCATCAGTGATACAGCCACGCAAGAGACCCAGTACTTC
TRBV25-1	TRBJ2-1	-	-	CASSEAPTVPNEQFF	TGTGCCAGCAGTGAAGCCCCGACAGTACCTAATGAGCAGTTCTTC
TRBV9	TRBJ1-2	few	-	CASSLGQGSNYGYTF	TGTGCCAGCAGCTTGGGTCAGGGGAGTAACTATGGCTACACCTTC
TRBV5-6	TRBJ2-1	few	-	CASSLVQEYNEQFF	TGTGCCAGCAGCTTGGTTCAGGAATACAATGAGCAGTTCTTC
TRBV10-3	TRBJ2-6	-	-	CAISAPGTSGANVLTF	TGTGCCATCAGTGCCCCAGGGACCTCTGGGGCCAACGTCCTGACTTTC
TRBV20-1	TRBJ1-1	many	-	CSARVRGELMNTEAFF	TGCAGTGCTAGAGTAAGGGGCGAATTAATGAACACTGAAGCTTTCTTT
TRBV29-1	TRBJ1-5	-	-	CSVVVGFSNQPQRF	TGCAGCGTTGTTGTAGGGTTTAGCAATCAGCCCCAGCGTTTT
TRBV7-3	TRBJ1-3	many	TRBD1	CASSDRDSSTIYF	TGTGCCAGCAGCGACCGGGACAGCTCGACCATATATTTT
TRBV29-1	TRBJ2-5	-	-	CSVSWVDTQYF	TGCAGCGTTTCGTGGGTCGACACCCAGTACTTC
TRBV2	TRBJ2-1	once	-	CADGQVVENEQFF	TGTGCCGACGGGCAGGTGGTAGAGAATGAGCAGTTCTTC
TRBV6-5	TRBJ1-1	many	TRBD1	CASSYLDRVDTEAFF	TGTGCCAGCAGTTACCTTGACAGGGTTGACACTGAAGCTTTCTTT
TRBV24-1	TRBJ2-1	once	TRBD1	CATSARTGNEQFF	TGTGCCACCAGTGCCCGGACAGGGAATGAGCAGTTCTTC
TRBV18	TRBJ1-6	few	-	CASSPGTDYNSPLHF	TGTGCCAGCTCACCAGGGACGGACTATAATTCACCCCTCCACTTT
TRBV20-1	TRBJ2-7	-	-	CSARTDGLTYEQYF	TGCAGTGCTAGAACGGACGGGCTGACCTACGAGCAGTACTTC